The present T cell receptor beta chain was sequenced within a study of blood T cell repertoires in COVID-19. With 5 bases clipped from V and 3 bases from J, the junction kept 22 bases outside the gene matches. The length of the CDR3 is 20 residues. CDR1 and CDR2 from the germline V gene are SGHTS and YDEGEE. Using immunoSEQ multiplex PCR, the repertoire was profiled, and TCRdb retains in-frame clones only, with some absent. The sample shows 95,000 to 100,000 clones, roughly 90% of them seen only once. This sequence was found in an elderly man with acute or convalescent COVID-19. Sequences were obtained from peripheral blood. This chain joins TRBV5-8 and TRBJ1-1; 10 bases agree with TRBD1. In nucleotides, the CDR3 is TGTGCCAGCAGTTACGGCGACAGGGGGCGTTTGGGGGGTCGTTACACTGAAGCTTTCTTT. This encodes CASSYGDRGRLGGRYTEAFF.